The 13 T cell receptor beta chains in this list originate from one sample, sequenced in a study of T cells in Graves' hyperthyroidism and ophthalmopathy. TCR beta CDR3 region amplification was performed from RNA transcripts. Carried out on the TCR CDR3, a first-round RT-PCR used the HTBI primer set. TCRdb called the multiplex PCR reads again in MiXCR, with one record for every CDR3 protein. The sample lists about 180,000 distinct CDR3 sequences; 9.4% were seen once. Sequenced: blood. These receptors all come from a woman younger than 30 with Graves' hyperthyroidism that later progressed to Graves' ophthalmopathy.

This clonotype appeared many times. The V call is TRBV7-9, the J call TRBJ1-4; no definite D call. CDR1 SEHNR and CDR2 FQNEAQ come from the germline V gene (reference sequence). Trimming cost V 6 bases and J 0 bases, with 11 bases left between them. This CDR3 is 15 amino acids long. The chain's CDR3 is CASSSDGATNEKLFF. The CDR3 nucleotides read TGTGCCAGCAGTTCCGACGGTGCAACTAATGAAAAACTGTTTTTT. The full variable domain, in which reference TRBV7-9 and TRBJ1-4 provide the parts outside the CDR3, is DTGVSQNPRHKITKRGQNVTFRCDPISEHNRLYWYRQTLGQGPEFLTYFQNEAQLEKSRLLSDRFSAERPKGSFSTLEIQRTEQGDSAMYLCASSSDGATNEKLFFGSGTQLSVL.

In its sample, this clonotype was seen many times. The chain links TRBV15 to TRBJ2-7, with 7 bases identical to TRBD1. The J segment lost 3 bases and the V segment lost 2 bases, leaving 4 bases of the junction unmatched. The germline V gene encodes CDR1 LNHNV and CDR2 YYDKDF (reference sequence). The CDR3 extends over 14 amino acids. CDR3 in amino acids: CATSRKTGRYEQYF. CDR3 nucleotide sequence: TGTGCCACCAGCAGAAAGACAGGGCGCTACGAGCAGTACTTC.

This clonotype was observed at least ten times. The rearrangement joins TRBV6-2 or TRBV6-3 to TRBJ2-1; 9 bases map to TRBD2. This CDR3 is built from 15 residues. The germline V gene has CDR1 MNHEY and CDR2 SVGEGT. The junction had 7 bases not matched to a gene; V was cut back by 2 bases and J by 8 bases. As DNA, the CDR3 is TGTGCCAGCAGTTACATCGCGGGGGGGATACATGAGCAGTTCTTC. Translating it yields CASSYIAGGIHEQFF.

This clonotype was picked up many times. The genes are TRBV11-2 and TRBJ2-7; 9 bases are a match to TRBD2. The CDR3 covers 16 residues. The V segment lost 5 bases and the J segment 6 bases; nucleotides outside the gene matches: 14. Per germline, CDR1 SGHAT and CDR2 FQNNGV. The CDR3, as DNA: TGTGCCAGCAGCCTTTGGCGGCGCGGGGGGGGGTCCGAGCAGTACTTC. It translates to CASSLWRRGGGSEQYF.

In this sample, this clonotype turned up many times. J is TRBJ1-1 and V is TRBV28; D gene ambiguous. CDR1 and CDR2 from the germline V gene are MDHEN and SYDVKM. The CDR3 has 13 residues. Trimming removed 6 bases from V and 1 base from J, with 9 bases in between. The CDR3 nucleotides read TGTGCCAGCAGGGCCCCGGCGAACACTGAAGCTTTCTTT. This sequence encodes CASRAPANTEAFF.

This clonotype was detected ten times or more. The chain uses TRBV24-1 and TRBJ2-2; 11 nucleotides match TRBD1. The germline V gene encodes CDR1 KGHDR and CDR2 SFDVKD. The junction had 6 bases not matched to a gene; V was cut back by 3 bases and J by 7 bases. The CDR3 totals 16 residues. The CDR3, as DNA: TGTGCCACCAGTGATCCGGGACAGGGGGGGTTCGGGGAGCTGTTTTTT. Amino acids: CATSDPGQGGFGELFF.

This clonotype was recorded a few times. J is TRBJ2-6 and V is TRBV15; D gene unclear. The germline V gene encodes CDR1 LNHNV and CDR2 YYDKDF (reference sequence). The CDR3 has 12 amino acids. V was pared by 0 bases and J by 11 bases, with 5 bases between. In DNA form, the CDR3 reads TGTGCCACCAGCAGAGATCTCGACGTCCTGACTTTC. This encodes CATSRDLDVLTF.

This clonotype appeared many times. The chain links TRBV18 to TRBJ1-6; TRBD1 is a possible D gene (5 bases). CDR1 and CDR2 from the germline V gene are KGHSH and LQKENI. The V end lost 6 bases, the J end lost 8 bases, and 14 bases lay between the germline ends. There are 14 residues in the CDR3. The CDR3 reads CASSRGRGDSPLHF. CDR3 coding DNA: TGTGCCAGCTCCCGCGGACGGGGGGATTCACCCCTCCACTTT.

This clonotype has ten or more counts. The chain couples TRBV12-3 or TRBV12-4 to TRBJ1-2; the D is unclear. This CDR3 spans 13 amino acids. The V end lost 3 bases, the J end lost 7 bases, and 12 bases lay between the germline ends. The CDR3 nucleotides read TGTGCCAGCAGTTTTAAGGGTACGTTTGGCTACACCTTC. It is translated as CASSFKGTFGYTF.

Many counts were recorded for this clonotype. The CDR3 region is CAWSRVLVAGDGGQYF. Here the CDR3 DNA reads TGTGCCTGGAGTCGGGTGTTGGTAGCGGGAGACGGTGGACAGTACTTC. The rearrangement uses TRBV30 and TRBJ2-7; 9 bases are a match to TRBD2. Germline lookup yields CDR1 GTSNPN and CDR2 SVGIG (reference sequence). V lost 2 bases, J lost 10 bases, and 18 bases stayed unmatched. The CDR3 length is 16 residues.

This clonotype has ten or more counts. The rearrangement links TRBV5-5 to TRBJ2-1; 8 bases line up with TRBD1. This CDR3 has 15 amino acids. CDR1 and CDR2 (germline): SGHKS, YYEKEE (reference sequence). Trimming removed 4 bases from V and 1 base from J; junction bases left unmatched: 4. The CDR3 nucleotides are TGTGCCAGCAGCCCGGGACAGGCGTCCTACAATGAGCAGTTCTTC. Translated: CASSPGQASYNEQFF.

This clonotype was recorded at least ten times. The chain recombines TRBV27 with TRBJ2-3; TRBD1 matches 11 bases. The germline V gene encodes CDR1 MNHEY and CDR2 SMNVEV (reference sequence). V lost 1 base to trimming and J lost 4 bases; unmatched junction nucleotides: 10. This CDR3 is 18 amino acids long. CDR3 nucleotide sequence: TGTGCCAGCAGTTTATGGAGAGGACAGGGGGCAGTCCCAGATACGCAGTATTTT. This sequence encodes CASSLWRGQGAVPDTQYF.

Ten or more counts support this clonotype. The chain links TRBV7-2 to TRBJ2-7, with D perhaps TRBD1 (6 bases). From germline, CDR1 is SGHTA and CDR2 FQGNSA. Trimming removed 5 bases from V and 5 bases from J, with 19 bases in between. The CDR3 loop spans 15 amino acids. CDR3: CASSAQGLRAHEQYF. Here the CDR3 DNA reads TGTGCCAGCAGCGCCCAGGGGCTTAGAGCCCACGAGCAGTACTTC. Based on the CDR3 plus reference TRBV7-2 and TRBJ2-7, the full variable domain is GAGVSQSPSNKVTEKGKDVELRCDPISGHTALYWYRQSLGQGLEFLIYFQGNSAPDKSGLPSDRFSAERTGGSVSTLTIQRTQQEDSAVYLCASSAQGLRAHEQYFGPGTRLTVT.